This T cell receptor beta chain was sequenced for a study of blood T cells in healthy people across ages. The CDR3 loop spans 14 amino acids. Trimming removed 2 bases from V and 2 bases from J; junction bases left unmatched: 2. The V gene's germline CDR1 is SGHVS and CDR2 FQNEAQ. A sample-barcoded 5' primer and a J-beta primer mix were used in a second PCR of roughly 6 to 11 cycles. TCRdb passed the 5' RACE reads through MiXCR, listing each CDR3 protein once. The sample holds 600,000 to 1,000,000 distinct CDR3 sequences; about 25% are singletons and the top ten take approximately 3.7%. Findings and limits, study-wide: Strongly correlated with naive T cell percentage was TCR beta diversity.

This clonotype has more than one count but fewer than ten. Its specificity is not known. In addition, the sample was reused for a study of T cells of mothers and their children.

The sample comprised blood. The sequence derives from a boy younger than 18 in good health. V gene TRBV7-8 combines with J gene TRBJ2-5; 7 nucleotides align to TRBD1. In DNA, the CDR3 is TGTGCCAGCAGCTTAATACAGGGGCAAGAGACCCAGTACTTC. This gives the protein CASSLIQGQETQYF.